A selection of T cell receptor beta chains follows, all from one sample in a study of regulatory T cells in long-lasting Graves disease. TCRdb processed the multiplex PCR reads anew with MiXCR; each CDR3 protein has one entry. This repertoire shows fewer than 650,000 distinct CDR3 sequences, 15% to 20% found once; its top ten account for 15% to 20%. In addition, the sample was reused for a study of T cells in Graves' hyperthyroidism and ophthalmopathy.

The sample consisted of peripheral blood mononuclear cells (PBMCs), taken at new diagnosis, from a patient treated with antithyroid drugs. The receptors come from a woman aged 30 to 39 with Graves disease. Each CDR3 is given with its conserved first and last residue. The D gene is left open where the match is weak. For some rows the clone size is stated as once, few or many, or as a class when expanded; others skip it.

j_call: TRBJ2-1
d_call: TRBD2
clone_size: many
v_call: TRBV2
cdr3_aa: CASSEGRLAGGDNEQFF
cdr3_nt: TGTGCCAGCAGTGAAGGAAGACTAGCGGGAGGGGACAATGAGCAGTTCTTC

j_call: TRBJ1-5
d_call: TRBD1
clone_size: many
v_call: TRBV28
cdr3_aa: CASSPQGSKNQPQHF
cdr3_nt: TGTGCCAGCAGTCCACAGGGGAGTAAGAATCAGCCCCAGCATTTT

j_call: TRBJ1-2
d_call: NA
clone_size: many
v_call: TRBV29-1
cdr3_aa: CSVKGVGLSYTF
cdr3_nt: TGCAGCGTCAAAGGGGTGGGGCTGAGCTACACCTTC

j_call: TRBJ2-3
d_call: NA
clone_size: many
v_call: TRBV29-1
cdr3_aa: CSVRYGDTQYF
cdr3_nt: TGCAGCGTTAGGTATGGGGATACGCAGTATTTT

j_call: TRBJ1-5
d_call: NA
clone_size: NA
v_call: TRBV6-9
cdr3_aa: CASSYSGVWDNQPQHF
cdr3_nt: TGTGCCAGCAGTTACTCTGGGGTCTGGGACAATCAGCCCCAGCATTTT

j_call: TRBJ2-1
d_call: TRBD2
clone_size: many
v_call: TRBV6-2/TRBV6-3
cdr3_aa: CASSFSGLAGRMGNEQFF
cdr3_nt: TGTGCCAGCAGCTTCTCGGGACTAGCGGGGAGAATGGGCAATGAGCAGTTCTTC

j_call: TRBJ1-2
d_call: NA
clone_size: many
v_call: TRBV12-3/TRBV12-4
cdr3_aa: CASSSLVNYGYTF
cdr3_nt: TGTGCCAGCAGCTCTCTTGTTAACTATGGCTACACCTTC

j_call: TRBJ2-5
d_call: TRBD2
clone_size: few
v_call: TRBV19
cdr3_aa: CASLKGLDYETQYF
cdr3_nt: TGTGCCAGTTTAAAGGGACTAGATTATGAGACCCAGTACTTC

j_call: TRBJ1-1
d_call: NA
clone_size: NA
v_call: TRBV27
cdr3_aa: CASRARDRRGAEAFF
cdr3_nt: TGTGCCAGCAGAGCGAGGGACCGGAGAGGCGCTGAAGCTTTCTTT

j_call: TRBJ1-1
d_call: TRBD1
clone_size: NA
v_call: TRBV20-1
cdr3_aa: CSASDRGKAEAFF
cdr3_nt: TGCAGTGCTTCGGACAGGGGGAAGGCTGAAGCTTTCTTT

j_call: TRBJ1-4
d_call: NA
clone_size: few
v_call: TRBV7-9
cdr3_aa: CASSLVGVEKLFF
cdr3_nt: TGTGCCAGCAGCTTAGTTGGAGTCGAAAAACTGTTTTTT

j_call: TRBJ2-5
d_call: NA
clone_size: NA
v_call: TRBV18
cdr3_aa: CASSPPWEAEIETQYF
cdr3_nt: TGTGCCAGCTCACCACCGTGGGAAGCGGAAATAGAGACCCAGTACTTC

j_call: TRBJ1-6
d_call: NA
clone_size: many
v_call: TRBV20-1
cdr3_aa: CSAIRDSPLHF
cdr3_nt: TGCAGTGCTATCAGGGATTCACCCCTCCACTTT

j_call: TRBJ2-7
d_call: TRBD1
clone_size: NA
v_call: TRBV11-2
cdr3_aa: CASSHQDRGYEQYF
cdr3_nt: TGTGCCAGCAGCCACCAGGACAGGGGATACGAGCAGTACTTC

j_call: TRBJ1-4
d_call: NA
clone_size: few
v_call: TRBV30
cdr3_aa: CAWRHPGRLNEKLFF
cdr3_nt: TGTGCCTGGAGGCATCCGGGACGCCTTAATGAAAAACTGTTTTTT

j_call: TRBJ2-3
d_call: TRBD2
clone_size: few
v_call: TRBV9
cdr3_aa: CASSVATTSGMTDTQYF
cdr3_nt: TGTGCCAGCAGCGTAGCTACGACTAGCGGGATGACAGATACGCAGTATTTT

j_call: TRBJ1-3
d_call: NA
clone_size: few
v_call: TRBV4-1
cdr3_aa: CASSQERRNTIYF
cdr3_nt: TGCGCCAGCAGCCAAGAGCGTAGAAACACCATATATTTT

j_call: TRBJ1-2
d_call: NA
clone_size: few
v_call: TRBV3-1
cdr3_aa: CASSVRGTSGYTF
cdr3_nt: TGTGCCAGCAGCGTCCGGGGAACTAGTGGCTACACCTTC

j_call: TRBJ1-1
d_call: NA
clone_size: many
v_call: TRBV7-9
cdr3_aa: CASSLTTGYSEAFF
cdr3_nt: TGTGCCAGCAGCCTTACTACAGGGTATTCTGAAGCTTTCTTT

j_call: TRBJ2-5
d_call: TRBD2
clone_size: few
v_call: TRBV25-1
cdr3_aa: CASSQLAGGFSQETQYF
cdr3_nt: TGTGCCAGCTCCCAGCTAGCGGGAGGGTTTAGCCAAGAGACCCAGTACTTC

j_call: TRBJ1-1
d_call: TRBD1
clone_size: many
v_call: TRBV19
cdr3_aa: CASSIAGTGISPEAFF
cdr3_nt: TGTGCCAGTAGTATCGCCGGGACAGGAATCAGTCCTGAAGCTTTCTTT

j_call: TRBJ2-1
d_call: NA
clone_size: NA
v_call: TRBV10-3
cdr3_aa: CAISESFGFKQFF
cdr3_nt: TGTGCCATCAGTGAGTCTTTCGGATTTAAGCAGTTCTTC

j_call: TRBJ2-1
d_call: TRBD1
clone_size: NA
v_call: TRBV5-4
cdr3_aa: CASSGGMWQGASSSYNEQFF
cdr3_nt: TGTGCCAGCAGCGGGGGAATGTGGCAGGGGGCTTCTAGCTCCTACAATGAGCAGTTCTTC

j_call: TRBJ1-1
d_call: NA
clone_size: many
v_call: TRBV6-5
cdr3_aa: CASSYRVGLNTEAFF
cdr3_nt: TGTGCCAGCAGTTACCGTGTGGGATTGAACACTGAAGCTTTCTTT

j_call: TRBJ2-4
d_call: NA
clone_size: few
v_call: TRBV5-8
cdr3_aa: CASSLEGWGAKNIQYF
cdr3_nt: TGTGCCAGCAGCTTGGAAGGTTGGGGGGCCAAAAACATTCAGTACTTC

j_call: TRBJ1-4
d_call: NA
clone_size: few
v_call: TRBV30
cdr3_aa: CAWSANEKLFF
cdr3_nt: TGTGCCTGGAGTGCTAATGAAAAACTGTTTTTT

j_call: TRBJ2-3
d_call: NA
clone_size: many
v_call: TRBV18
cdr3_aa: CASSNLDTDTQYF
cdr3_nt: TGTGCCAGCTCAAATCTGGACACAGATACGCAGTATTTT

j_call: TRBJ2-4
d_call: NA
clone_size: few
v_call: TRBV20-1
cdr3_aa: CSAPMVRVEAKNIQYF
cdr3_nt: TGCAGTGCCCCGATGGTTAGGGTAGAGGCCAAAAACATTCAGTACTTC

j_call: TRBJ1-5
d_call: NA
clone_size: many
v_call: TRBV30
cdr3_aa: CAWSRQGNQPQHF
cdr3_nt: TGTGCCTGGAGTAGGCAGGGTAATCAGCCCCAGCATTTT

j_call: TRBJ1-3
d_call: NA
clone_size: NA
v_call: TRBV30
cdr3_aa: CAWSVARGGNTIYF
cdr3_nt: TGTGCCTGGAGTGTCGCACGAGGCGGAAACACCATATATTTT

j_call: TRBJ1-1
d_call: NA
clone_size: many
v_call: TRBV20-1
cdr3_aa: CSARDPGNTEAFF
cdr3_nt: TGCAGTGCTAGAGATCCAGGGAACACTGAAGCTTTCTTT

j_call: TRBJ2-2
d_call: NA
clone_size: few
v_call: TRBV2
cdr3_aa: CAGAQGPTGELFF
cdr3_nt: TGTGCCGGGGCACAGGGTCCGACCGGGGAGCTGTTTTTT

j_call: TRBJ1-2
d_call: NA
clone_size: few
v_call: TRBV6-1
cdr3_aa: CASSEQGGSYGYTF
cdr3_nt: TGTGCCAGCAGTGAACAGGGAGGCAGCTATGGCTACACCTTC

j_call: TRBJ1-1
d_call: NA
clone_size: many
v_call: TRBV6-2/TRBV6-3
cdr3_aa: CASRDRGGQLPNTEAFF
cdr3_nt: TGTGCCAGCAGGGACCGCGGGGGCCAACTGCCGAACACTGAAGCTTTCTTT

j_call: TRBJ1-2
d_call: TRBD1
clone_size: many
v_call: TRBV25-1
cdr3_aa: CASSDLGVGGNGYTF
cdr3_nt: TGTGCCAGCAGTGACCTGGGGGTAGGGGGCAATGGCTACACCTTC

j_call: TRBJ2-7
d_call: TRBD1
clone_size: many
v_call: TRBV12-3/TRBV12-4
cdr3_aa: CASSKGTGGLYEQYF
cdr3_nt: TGTGCCAGCAGTAAAGGGACAGGGGGGCTCTACGAGCAGTACTTC

j_call: TRBJ1-5
d_call: TRBD1
clone_size: few
v_call: TRBV12-3/TRBV12-4
cdr3_aa: CASSERGQGNQPQHF
cdr3_nt: TGTGCCAGCAGTGAACGAGGACAGGGCAATCAGCCCCAGCATTTT

j_call: TRBJ2-7
d_call: NA
clone_size: many
v_call: TRBV3-1
cdr3_aa: CASSQDHAEQYF
cdr3_nt: TGTGCCAGCAGCCAAGATCACGCCGAGCAGTACTTC

j_call: TRBJ1-2
d_call: NA
clone_size: many
v_call: TRBV20-1
cdr3_aa: CSAIQGELNYGYTF
cdr3_nt: TGCAGTGCTATTCAGGGTGAATTGAACTATGGCTACACCTTC

j_call: TRBJ2-3
d_call: TRBD2
clone_size: many
v_call: TRBV7-9
cdr3_aa: CASSLRTSGRALDTQYF
cdr3_nt: TGTGCCAGCAGCCTGAGGACTAGCGGGAGGGCCCTAGATACGCAGTATTTT

j_call: TRBJ1-5
d_call: NA
clone_size: many
v_call: TRBV2
cdr3_aa: CASSEGFGPNNQPQHF
cdr3_nt: TGTGCCAGCAGTGAAGGGTTTGGGCCTAACAATCAGCCCCAGCATTTT

j_call: TRBJ1-1
d_call: NA
clone_size: NA
v_call: TRBV28
cdr3_aa: CASNPGSYTEAFF
cdr3_nt: TGTGCCAGCAACCCGGGTAGCTACACTGAAGCTTTCTTT

j_call: TRBJ1-4
d_call: TRBD1
clone_size: NA
v_call: TRBV7-9
cdr3_aa: CASSRAGTANEKLFF
cdr3_nt: TGTGCCAGCAGCAGAGCCGGGACAGCGAATGAAAAACTGTTTTTT

j_call: TRBJ2-3
d_call: NA
clone_size: few
v_call: TRBV27
cdr3_aa: CASSGLSTDTQYF
cdr3_nt: TGTGCCAGCAGTGGACTTAGCACAGATACGCAGTATTTT

j_call: TRBJ2-1
d_call: TRBD1
clone_size: NA
v_call: TRBV19
cdr3_aa: CASSLSGTVYNEQFF
cdr3_nt: TGTGCCAGTAGTCTATCCGGGACAGTCTACAATGAGCAGTTCTTC

j_call: TRBJ1-2
d_call: NA
clone_size: few
v_call: TRBV19
cdr3_aa: CASRDVPDEYYGYTF
cdr3_nt: TGTGCCAGTAGGGACGTCCCGGACGAATACTATGGCTACACCTTC

j_call: TRBJ2-7
d_call: NA
clone_size: many
v_call: TRBV6-2/TRBV6-3
cdr3_aa: CASCGLIYEQYF
cdr3_nt: TGTGCCAGCTGTGGACTAATCTACGAGCAGTACTTC